Each of the 10 T cell receptor beta chains below was sequenced from the same sample in a study of monozygotic twins with inflammatory bowel disease. TCRdb processed the 5' RACE reads again and assigns one entry to each CDR3 protein, with no DNA. This sample's table has some 190,000 distinct CDR3 sequences. Sequenced: blood. The receptors shown here come from a human donor with ulcerative colitis or Crohn's disease, or a healthy co-twin of an affected twin (not recorded which).

This chain joins TRBV12-3 or TRBV12-4 and TRBJ2-5. The CDR3 is 16 residues long. The CDR3 loop reads CASSFARTLTKETQYF.

The gene calls are TRBV27 and TRBJ1-5; TCRdb names TRBD1, which stays unverified in the absence of DNA. CDR1 and CDR2 (germline): MNHEY, SMNVEV (reference sequence). CDR3 length: 17 amino acids. The chain's CDR3 is CASSTTYPLQGDQPQHF.

The chain recombines TRBV12-3 or TRBV12-4 with TRBJ2-1; TCRdb returns TRBD1, unconfirmable since there is no DNA. The CDR3 extends over 14 amino acids. CDR3 protein: CASTPAGAYNEQFF.

The chain recombines TRBV2 with TRBJ2-3; lacking DNA, the TRBD2 call made by TCRdb goes unchecked. This CDR3 contains 15 residues. Germline-derived CDR1 and CDR2 are SNHLY and FYNNEI. The CDR3 region is CASRPRLGLTDTQYF.

This chain uses TRBV7-3 with TRBJ2-3; TCRdb's D call, TRBD1, is unchecked because there is no DNA. The CDR3 contains 17 residues. Germline CDR1 SGHTA, CDR2 FQGTGA. CDR3: CASSSGYRGIGTDTQYF. The full variable domain, its missing parts supplied by reference TRBV7-3 and TRBJ2-3, is GAGVSQTPSNKVTEKGKYVELRCDPISGHTALYWYRQSLGQGPEFLIYFQGTGAADDSGLPNDRFFAVRPEGSVSTLKIQRTERGDSAVYLCASSSGYRGIGTDTQYFGPGTRLTVL.

This chain links TRBV5-1 with TRBJ2-5; TCRdb proposes TRBD2, but this gene call is untestable without DNA. Germline assignment: CDR1 SGHRS and CDR2 YFSETQ. The CDR3 runs to 16 residues. The CDR3 sequence: CASSFEGGLGVETQYF.

This chain uses TRBV7-2 with TRBJ2-5; lacking DNA, the TRBD2 call made by TCRdb goes unchecked. The CDR3 totals 15 residues. Germline V gene data show CDR1 as SGHTA and CDR2 as FQGNSA. The CDR3 spells CASSLLPSGIETQYF.

V and J are TRBV6-6 and TRBJ2-5. The CDR3 length is 12 residues. Per germline, CDR1 MNHNY and CDR2 SVGAGI (reference sequence). The CDR3 is CASSYFQETQYF.

This sequence joins TRBV11-2 and TRBJ1-5. The germline V gene has CDR1 SGHAT and CDR2 FQNNGV. This CDR3 is 13 amino acids long. The CDR3 spells CASSDHSGQPQHF.

The chain recombines TRBV5-4 with TRBJ1-2; the TCRdb call, TRBD1, lacks DNA for checking. From germline, CDR1 is SGHNT and CDR2 YYREEE (reference sequence). There are 15 residues in the CDR3. The CDR3 is CASSPGQGGNYGYTF.